Listed below are T cell receptor beta chains from one sample, sequenced in a study of T cell responses to AZD1222 COVID-19 vaccine. The method was immunoSEQ multiplex PCR; TCRdb's version includes in-frame clones alone and lacks a portion of them. The table lists more than 150,000 clones, approximately 90% of them singletons. The sample in question was peripheral blood, obtained 28 days after the second AZD1222 dose. Receptor source: an adult who received the AZD1222 COVID-19 vaccine. Both conserved end residues are part of each CDR3. The order of the fields is clone size, J gene, D gene, V gene, CDR3 protein, CDR3 DNA. The D gene is left open where the match is weak. Size is omitted from some rows. Given values are once, few, many or a class for expanded clones.

clone size: .; J gene: TRBJ2-6; D gene: .; V gene: TRBV5-4; CDR3 protein: CASSYQRGSLSGANVLTF; CDR3 DNA: TGTGCCAGCAGCTATCAAAGGGGTTCTCTCTCTGGGGCCAACGTCCTGACTTTC
clone size: few; J gene: TRBJ1-5; D gene: .; V gene: TRBV30; CDR3 protein: CAWSGEARGRNQPQHF; CDR3 DNA: TGTGCCTGGAGTGGGGAGGCCAGGGGCCGCAATCAGCCCCAGCATTTT
clone size: .; J gene: TRBJ1-1; D gene: TRBD1; V gene: TRBV14; CDR3 protein: CASSHLAGTGPEGAFF; CDR3 DNA: TGTGCCAGCAGCCATCTGGCCGGGACAGGGCCTGAAGGGGCTTTCTTT
clone size: .; J gene: TRBJ1-1; D gene: TRBD1; V gene: TRBV5-1; CDR3 protein: CASSLTASGTGGEAFF; CDR3 DNA: TGCGCCAGCAGCTTGACAGCCTCGGGGACAGGGGGGGAAGCTTTCTTT
clone size: .; J gene: TRBJ2-1; D gene: .; V gene: TRBV3-1/TRBV3-2; CDR3 protein: CASSQTTDPSYNEQFF; CDR3 DNA: TGTGCCAGCAGCCAGACCACCGATCCCTCCTACAATGAGCAGTTCTTC
clone size: .; J gene: TRBJ2-3; D gene: .; V gene: TRBV3-1/TRBV3-2; CDR3 protein: CASSPRRGKSDTQYF; CDR3 DNA: TGTGCCAGCAGCCCCCGGCGGGGAAAGAGCGATACGCAGTATTTT
clone size: once; J gene: TRBJ2-2; D gene: .; V gene: TRBV7-3; CDR3 protein: CASSLMAGNTGELFF; CDR3 DNA: TGTGCCAGCAGCTTAATGGCAGGGAACACCGGGGAGCTGTTTTTT
clone size: .; J gene: TRBJ2-2; D gene: .; V gene: TRBV29-1; CDR3 protein: CSVEDPIDRFTGELFF; CDR3 DNA: TGCAGCGTTGAAGATCCTATTGACAGGTTCACCGGGGAGCTGTTTTTT
clone size: .; J gene: TRBJ1-1; D gene: TRBD1; V gene: TRBV3-1/TRBV3-2; CDR3 protein: CASSRGQDTEAFF; CDR3 DNA: TGTGCCAGCAGCCGGGGACAGGACACTGAAGCTTTCTTT
clone size: .; J gene: TRBJ2-2; D gene: TRBD2; V gene: TRBV4-1; CDR3 protein: CASSQIVAGRSPNTGELFF; CDR3 DNA: TGCGCCAGCAGCCAAATAGTAGCGGGGAGGTCCCCGAACACCGGGGAGCTGTTTTTT
clone size: .; J gene: TRBJ1-6; D gene: .; V gene: TRBV12-3/TRBV12-4; CDR3 protein: CASSSGDNSPLHF; CDR3 DNA: TGTGCCAGCAGTTCCGGAGATAATTCACCCCTCCACTTT
clone size: .; J gene: TRBJ1-6; D gene: .; V gene: TRBV10-1; CDR3 protein: CASSESGTKDSPLHF; CDR3 DNA: TGCGCCAGCAGTGAGTCAGGGACAAAAGATTCACCCCTCCACTTT
clone size: .; J gene: TRBJ1-2; D gene: TRBD1; V gene: TRBV30; CDR3 protein: CAWSLTRDRGRSGYTF; CDR3 DNA: TGTGCCTGGAGCCTGACCCGGGACAGGGGGCGGAGTGGCTACACCTTC
clone size: .; J gene: TRBJ1-1; D gene: .; V gene: TRBV15; CDR3 protein: CATSRDRQMNTEAFF; CDR3 DNA: TGTGCCACCAGCAGAGATCGGCAGATGAACACTGAAGCTTTCTTT
clone size: .; J gene: TRBJ1-4; D gene: TRBD1; V gene: TRBV12-3/TRBV12-4; CDR3 protein: CASSPDRAEKLFF; CDR3 DNA: TGTGCCAGCAGTCCCGACAGGGCTGAAAAACTGTTTTTT
clone size: .; J gene: TRBJ2-3; D gene: TRBD2; V gene: TRBV6-5; CDR3 protein: CASSYSSGGEADTQYF; CDR3 DNA: TGTGCCAGCAGTTACTCTAGCGGGGGGGAGGCAGATACGCAGTATTTT
clone size: .; J gene: TRBJ1-1; D gene: .; V gene: TRBV12-3/TRBV12-4; CDR3 protein: CASSLAGFGAFF; CDR3 DNA: TGTGCCAGCAGTTTAGCGGGGTTCGGAGCTTTCTTT
clone size: .; J gene: TRBJ1-5; D gene: .; V gene: TRBV30; CDR3 protein: CAWSVGIQGLEPQHF; CDR3 DNA: TGTGCCTGGAGTGTAGGCATACAGGGTCTTGAGCCCCAGCATTTT
clone size: .; J gene: TRBJ1-4; D gene: .; V gene: TRBV23-1; CDR3 protein: CASSHSRPLRAGNEKLFF; CDR3 DNA: TGCGCCAGCAGTCACTCACGACCTCTCAGGGCGGGTAATGAAAAACTGTTTTTT